This T cell receptor beta chain was retrieved from a study of beta chain features in type 1 diabetes. The authors sorted CD4+ naive, central memory, regulatory and stem cell-like memory cells via CD45RO/CCR7/CD25/CD127/CD95/CD27. General observations from the study: The study found moderately but significantly shorter TCRB CDR3s in all four CD4+ subsets of Type 1 diabetes patients.

The table lists this clone with a count of one. Its target is not known. The sample has other DNA sequences that encode this CDR3 too. The sequenced template was cDNA made from the entire isolated RNA. Using immunoSEQ multiplex PCR, the repertoire was profiled, and TCRdb retains in-frame clones only, with some absent. The data contain 600,000 to 700,000 clones, 10% to 15% of them singletons. Sequencing input: naive CD4+ T cells from blood. The clonotype originates from a man younger than 35 with type 1 diabetes.

The DNA for the CDR3 is TGTGCCTGGAGTGGGGGCGGCGAGCAGTACTTC. Its protein is CAWSGGGEQYF. The chain links TRBV30 to TRBJ2-7; D is possibly TRBD1 (5 bases). Germline V CDR1 and CDR2: GTSNPN, SVGIG (reference sequence). The CDR3 loop spans 11 amino acids. V gave up 1 base and J gave up 6 bases, with 7 bases separating them.